The 5 T cell receptor beta chains given below trace back to one sample, sequenced in a study of graft-versus-host responses after intestinal transplantation. The protocol was immunoSEQ multiplex PCR, while the TCRdb copy is restricted to in-frame clones and leaves out a portion. The sample lists approximately 90,000 clones, about 85% seen once, with more than 0.25% in the top ten. These receptors' targets are unknown. The sequences come from unstimulated CD4+ T cells sorted from spleen or lymph node cells, collected before transplant. The receptors come from a human donor who was the organ donor for an intestinal transplant.

The gene calls are TRBV13 and TRBJ2-7; 9 positions agree with TRBD1. CDR3 size: 14 residues. Trimming removed 4 bases from V and 7 bases from J; junction bases left unmatched: 8. Germline-derived CDR1 and CDR2 are PRHDT and FYEKMQ (reference sequence). The CDR3 DNA reads as TGTGCCAGCAGCTCGTCCTCGGGGACAGGGGAGCAGTACTTC. This codes for CASSSSSGTGEQYF.

This clone was seen a few times. CDR3 residues: CSVEEGFGGYTF. CDR3 DNA: TGCAGCGTTGAAGAGGGTTTCGGGGGCTACACCTTC. The chain combines TRBV29-1 with TRBJ1-2; no clear D. The germline V gene has CDR1 SQVTM and CDR2 ANQGSEA. This CDR3 spans 12 amino acids. V lost 0 bases and J 8 bases, leaving 10 bases between the germline ends.

The chain couples TRBV5-5 to TRBJ2-1; 7 bases map to TRBD2. Germline V lookup: CDR1 SGHKS, CDR2 YYEKEE (reference sequence). V lost 4 bases and J lost 2; bases outside the gene matches: 12. The CDR3 has 17 amino acids. CDR3 sequence: CASSPLRGAGPYNEQFF. The CDR3 DNA reads as TGTGCCAGCAGCCCCCTCCGTGGAGCGGGGCCCTACAATGAGCAGTTCTTC. The whole variable domain, remainder taken from reference TRBV5-5 and TRBJ2-1, is DAGVTQSPTHLIKTRGQQVTLRCSPISGHKSVSWYQQVLGQGPQFIFQYYEKEERGRGNFPDRFSARQFPNYSSELNVNALLLGDSALYLCASSPLRGAGPYNEQFFGPGTRLTVL.

This clone showed up just once. The CDR3 region is CLGTRGYGYTF. The CDR3 DNA is TGCCTGGGTACCCGAGGCTATGGCTACACCTTC. This chain uses TRBV20-1 with TRBJ1-2; D unresolved. CDR3 length: 11 amino acids. CDR1 DFQATT and CDR2 SNEGSKA come from the germline V gene (reference sequence).

This chain links TRBV5-1 with TRBJ2-1; 9 bases are shared with TRBD1. This CDR3 is built from 16 residues. CDR1 and CDR2 from the germline V gene are SGHRS and YFSETQ. V lost 3 bases, J lost 4 bases, and 8 bases stayed unmatched. The CDR3 sequence is CASSWGTGPLYNEQFF. The CDR3 DNA follows: TGCGCCAGCAGCTGGGGGACAGGGCCACTTTACAATGAGCAGTTCTTC.